This T cell receptor beta chain was captured by sequencing in a study of blood T cell repertoires in COVID-19. Background on the study: The United States, Italy and Spain supplied acute and convalescent COVID-19 samples.

The V gene's germline CDR1 is SGDLS and CDR2 YYNGEE. The CDR3 is 15 residues long. J gave up 6 bases and V 4 bases, and 6 bases lay outside the gene matches. Some clones are missing from TCRdb's copy, which holds only in-frame ones; the method was immunoSEQ multiplex PCR. Found here are about 130,000 clones, 84% of them singletons; the top ten hold 9.5% to 15%. The chain employs TRBV9 and TRBJ1-6; TRBD1 agrees at 8 bases. Sequenced input: peripheral blood. This receptor was obtained from a human donor in a cohort sampled during active COVID-19. The CDR3 is CASSSTGGGNSPLHF. The CDR3 DNA reads as TGTGCCAGCAGCTCCACAGGGGGAGGTAATTCACCCCTCCACTTT.